One T cell receptor (beta chain) is described in this entry. What antigen it recognizes has not been identified. Base qualities are missing; no much larger clone stands one base away. This entry is derived from a study of cytomegalovirus exposure and HLA in healthy donors (dated by TCRdb to the late 2010s). Background on the whole study: In an earlier analysis of under 750 of the donors, under 300 Gb of sequence data and 100 million or so unique TCR beta sequences from 150 million to 200 million T cells were reported. Roughly 310 gigabases of sequencing data and 70 million to 100 million unique TCR sequences were included in an early release covering about 620 HLA-typed donors. Of the roughly 430 genotyped donors, over 70% fell in the genetic ancestry cluster associated with self-reported Caucasian donors. The aim of the study was to test whether cataloging public T cell receptors could identify signatures of past pathogen exposure. The study profiled the T cell repertoires of hundreds of subjects by immunosequencing and related them to cytomegalovirus serostatus. A separate validation cohort of about 110 different subjects was used in addition to the approximately 700-subject first cohort. The study combined high-throughput TCR immunosequencing, statistical association of individual TCRs with disease status, and machine learning to predict cytomegalovirus infection status. A later analysis re-examined previously published TCR beta repertoires from more than 600 donors and added high-resolution HLA genotyping to investigate patterns of TCR occurrence. In the later analysis, no new phenotypic data were used to find candidate immune exposures; instead, reliance was placed on TCR beta sequences and their occurrence across donors. An earlier analysis of around 580 of the donors used high-throughput TCR beta sequencing to judge whether each TCR beta V gene segment behaved as functional or pseudogenic. Donor age, sex, ethnicity and CMV serostatus were collected together with the repertoire data. Genome-wide SNP genotypes for about 55% of the roughly 670 donors were used in a later genetic analysis, which treated that subset as a discovery cohort. All discovery cohort repertoires had been generated on a single sequencing platform. Class I and class II HLA loci were covered by the typing at four-digit resolution. Typing coverage differed by locus: A, B, C, DRB1 and DQB1 were typed in roughly 620-640 donors, DQA1 in about 500, DPA1 in around 600, and DPB1 in around 490. Four or five DR-DQ haplotypes were handled as single units for association and clustering because linkage in the cohort was strong. On average, 235,054 unique TCR beta nucleotide sequences were sequenced per donor among 398 genotyped donors of the cohort, with 15% to 20% of those sequences being non-productive. The paper's findings and limits, for the study overall: In an earlier analysis of approximately 600 of the donors, most TCR beta V segments were observed in productive rearrangements about 90% or about 30% of the time, broadly matching IMGT annotations. Across donors, most TCR sequences were observed very rarely, whereas some public TCRs were present in many individuals. Linkage disequilibrium might explain the correlated functional status among segregating V segments, but an unknown experimental factor could not be excluded. In this cohort, only TCR beta chains were sequenced, and detectable features were limited by the absence of alpha or paired-chain data. The 87-base-pair reads could not distinguish some IMGT-functional V segments, including TRBV6-2 and TRBV6-3, so those segments were excluded. When HLA alleles, especially DR and DQ, strongly co-occurred, TCR associations were difficult to assign to individual alleles. Roughly uniform sequencing depth across donors was assumed in presence/absence analyses, although this assumption may not hold. In the study, approximately 160 TCR beta chains were listed as associated with cytomegalovirus. Because some donors lacked HLA typing at each locus, the association tests relied only on the typed subset. A later analysis found that HLA-associated TCR beta chains were more clonally expanded and had lower generation probabilities than equally common non-associated chains. Cytomegalovirus status was reported to be diagnosed by the classifier with high specificity and sensitivity in both the original and validation cohorts. According to a later analysis, most CMV-associated TCR beta chains appeared to be HLA-restricted, and the HLA associations seemed to be driven largely by CMV exposure. CMV serostatus was the only immune exposure information available for the cohort. According to a later analysis, parvovirus B19, influenza, CMV and Epstein-Barr virus appeared linked to several top co-occurrence clusters. The authors suggested that the approach could potentially be extended to other disease states and immunological phenotypes. The earlier analysis of 587 of the donors excluded 15 to 20 rarely observed V segments, including chromosome 9 orphons, because counts were too low. A further reported finding was that TCR beta sequences accurately predicted the HLA-A and HLA-B alleles for most subjects in the first cohort. According to a later analysis, TCR association rates differed among HLA loci, with DRB1 alleles showing the most associated TCRs and HLA-C alleles showing the fewest. Compared with the roughly 700-donor mean, donors in an Asian-associated ancestry cluster had fewer N-insertions in productive TCRs, according to a later genetic analysis. The sequencing pipeline was judged likely to have produced a cluster of highly shared sequence variants as a technical artifact. In a later analysis, about 16,000 TCR beta sequences were associated with specific HLA alleles at a false discovery rate of 0.05. A later genetic analysis associated a missense DCLRE1C variant with V-gene and J-gene trimming of TCR beta chains, and an independent cohort replicated the association. In vitro tests confirmed that a few of the cytomegalovirus-associated TCR beta chains recognize cytomegalovirus antigens.

Library preparation employed the immunoSEQ multiplex PCR assay. For the multiplex PCR, a mixture combining 60 forward primers for TCR Vbeta segments and 13 reverse primers for TCR Jbeta segments was used. A multiplex PCR assay on genomic DNA amplified the CDR3 region of rearranged TCR beta genes. Amplified TCR beta libraries were sequenced as 87-base-pair reads on the Illumina HiSeq System. Per the authors' processing: A later analysis counted 65 million to 90 million unique TCR beta chains across the 670 or so repertoires, and 9 million to 14 million of these chains were shared by at least two donors. A nearest-neighbor algorithm error-corrected the raw reads and collapsed the reads into unique sequences, merging closely related sequences to remove PCR and sequencing errors. To assign V, D and J gene segments, CDR3 sequences were aligned to IMGT reference sequences. For a sequence to be retained, a match of at least six nucleotides was required to both a V gene segment and a J gene segment. Rearrangements were classified as productive when the CDR3 lacked stop codons and remained in frame with V and J, and all other rearrangements were classified as non-productive. CDR3 was defined by IMGT convention, running from the second conserved V-encoded cysteine to the conserved J-encoded phenylalanine. Sequences without an unambiguous match to a single V gene segment were excluded from the earlier analysis of about 600 of the donors. An earlier analysis of fewer than 650 of the donors classified V segments as functional when productive rearrangements were above 56.7% and as segregating when the standard deviation between donors was above 5%. A statistical classification framework was built for diagnosing cytomegalovirus status from the catalog of TCR beta chain sequences. In a later analysis, TCR nucleotide sequences were compared against IMGT/GENE-DB human TR gene sequences so that V and J genes could be assigned. Using the TCRdist pipeline, a later analysis assigned CDR3 sequences along with most-parsimonious VDJ recombination scenarios. In a later analysis, every TCR beta chain was defined by the combination of its CDR3 amino acid sequence and its V-gene family, and reads without a unique V-gene family were dropped. In a later analysis, fewer than 650 highly shared, low-generation-probability nucleotide sequences were removed to address suspected cross-contamination and a sequencing artifact. In a later analysis, a clonal expansion index for each public chain was calculated from normalized within-repertoire ranks of inferred template counts. A later analysis computed generation probabilities with a VDJ recombination model fitted to out-of-frame rearrangements, and checked the results against IGoR. Hypergeometric tests were used in a later analysis to score TCR-TCR, TCR-HLA and TCR-CMV co-occurrence, with a repertoire-size bias correction applied to the TCR pairs. False discovery rates were estimated in a later analysis by permuting HLA or CMV assignments 20 times. In a later analysis, co-occurring TCRs were grouped using DBSCAN, and TCRdist sequence similarity was added for clustering within HLA-allele-positive subsets. For co-occurrence clustering, repertoires with fewer than 30,000 or more than 120,000 public chains were excluded, along with 4 to 6 repertoires with anomalous nucleotide sharing. The immuneACCESS repertoire file appears here via TCRdb, limited to in-frame rearrangements. These files lack a portion of the clones; in checked studies, under half of the deficit traces to unresolved V genes, and the cause of the others is not known. Clonal size and the V and J genes are those of that table, whereas D and trimming came from the DNA. The sample table holds more than 75,000 clones, of which roughly 72% were seen once. 6.2% of the sample is in the top ten clones.

The CDR3, cysteine through phenylalanine, is 15 amino acids long. The read is trimmed to its CDR3 DNA, 45 bases read in frame from base 1. The V and J ends are trimmed by 0 bases and 0 bases, leaving 9 bases between them. Looking up the germline V gene yields CDR1 SGHDT and CDR2 YYEEEE. The cohort consisted of more than 650 healthy bone marrow donors. At the time of sampling, all cohort members were nominally healthy, though unrecorded immune exposures were likely present. The donor tested CMV seropositive and was one of the 289 seropositive cohort members. Each donor provided a peripheral blood sample, and peripheral blood mononuclear cells were used for TCR beta sequencing. The Qiagen DNeasy Blood Extraction Kit was used to extract genomic DNA from the blood cell samples.

The receptor's source is a woman aged 45-60 years in good health and CMV-seropositive. Source material: PBMCs. The chain uses TRBV5-6 and TRBJ1-2, with no D gene named confidently. The nucleotide sequence reads TGTGCCAGCAGCTTGGGAGAGTTATCTAACTATGGCTACACCTTC. Its translation reads: CASSLGELSNYGYTF.